This entry lists 15 T cell receptor beta chains sequenced from one sample in a study of blood T cell repertoires in COVID-19. Method: immunoSEQ multiplex PCR; TCRdb's copy keeps in-frame clones and lacks some. The sample carries roughly 380,000 clones, 88% recorded once. The sample was PBMCs or T cells enriched from blood (not recorded which). All receptors come from a young woman who had been exposed to COVID-19.

This clone was recorded only once. The rearrangement uses TRBV19 and TRBJ2-2; 7 nucleotides align to TRBD1. This CDR3 is built from 15 residues. Germline CDR1 reads LNHDA; CDR2 reads SQIVND (reference sequence). The V segment lost 2 bases and the J segment 5 bases; nucleotides outside the gene matches: 5. CDR3 in amino acids: CASSIRGLGTGELFF. The CDR3 DNA sequence: TGTGCCAGTAGTATAAGGGGGCTGGGGACCGGGGAGCTGTTTTTT.

There are a few counts of this clone. This chain links TRBV19 with TRBJ2-7, with a tentative D call TRBD2 (5 bases). Germline CDR1 is LNHDA and CDR2 is SQIVND (reference sequence). The ends were cut back, 4 bases at V and 2 bases at J, with 12 bases in the middle. This CDR3 is 14 amino acids long. The CDR3 nucleotides are TGTGCCAGTAGTACGGACTGGGCTACCTACGAGCAGTACTTC. It encodes CASSTDWATYEQYF.

CDR3 amino acids: CASSVETVNNEQFF. CDR3 in DNA: TGTGCCAGCAGTGTTGAGACAGTTAACAATGAGCAGTTCTTC. The chain employs TRBV2 and TRBJ2-1; tentative D call: TRBD1 (5 bases). The germline V gene encodes CDR1 SNHLY and CDR2 FYNNEI. The V and J ends lost 4 bases and 5 bases respectively, with 12 bases between them. CDR3 size: 14 residues.

The rearrangement uses TRBV28 and TRBJ1-2; 8 bases fit TRBD1. Germline CDR1 MDHEN, CDR2 SYDVKM. V dropped 4 bases and J dropped 6; count of bases not matched to a gene: 10. The CDR3 runs 15 residues. The CDR3 loop reads CASSSQTGVINGYTF. The CDR3, as DNA: TGTGCCAGCAGTTCCCAGACAGGGGTCATCAATGGCTACACCTTC.

The J gene is TRBJ2-7, the V gene TRBV29-1; 8 bases are a match to TRBD2. CDR3 length: 15 residues. Looked up from germline, CDR1 is SQVTM and CDR2 is ANQGSEA. With 4 bases clipped from V and 2 bases from J, the junction kept 10 bases outside the gene matches. CDR3 in DNA: TGCAGCGTTGGAAGAGCGGGAGTGGGGGCCTACGAGCAGTACTTC. The encoded protein is CSVGRAGVGAYEQYF.

The chain joins TRBV7-8 to TRBJ1-2, with D unclear. The germline V gene has CDR1 SGHVS and CDR2 FQNEAQ. The V gene lost 0 bases and the J gene lost 5 bases, with 16 bases spanning the gap. The CDR3 runs 16 residues. CDR3 DNA sequence: TGTGCCAGCAGCTTAGCGCGGGTCGGACTAGGGTATGGCTACACCTTC. It codes for CASSLARVGLGYGYTF.

This chain joins TRBV6-5 and TRBJ1-6; D possibly corresponds to TRBD1 (5 bases). The CDR3 is 15 amino acids. CDR1 and CDR2 (germline): MNHEY, SVGAGI. Deletions cut 3 bases from V and 7 bases from J, with 13 bases between. The CDR3 loop is CASSYLDSQNSPLHF. CDR3 DNA sequence: TGTGCCAGCAGTTATCTCGACAGTCAAAATTCACCCCTCCACTTT.

Comment on this clone: One end of the junction does not line up with germline, which may come from a read error. The chain couples TRBV5-1 to TRBJ2-7; TRBD1 is a possible D gene (5 bases). The CDR3 is 13 residues long. Germline CDR1 SGHRS, CDR2 YFSETQ. The CDR3 loop is CASSLGQSYEQYF. The CDR3 region has the DNA TGCGCCAGCAGTTTGGGGCAGTCCTACGAGCAGTACTTC.

Written as DNA, the CDR3 is TGTGCCAGTAGCTCTAAGACAGATTCCTCCTACAATGAGCAGTTCTTC. Translated: CASSSKTDSSYNEQFF. The rearrangement joins TRBV19 to TRBJ2-1, with D perhaps matching TRBD1 (5 bases). Germline V gene lookup returns CDR1 LNHDA and CDR2 SQIVND (reference sequence). The CDR3 length is 16 residues. Trimming pared 6 bases from V and 0 bases from J, leaving 15 bases between. The whole variable domain, filled in from reference TRBV19 and TRBJ2-1, reads DGGITQSPKYLFRKEGQNVTLSCEQNLNHDAMYWYRQDPGQGLRLIYYSQIVNDFQKGDIAEGYSVSREKKESFPLTVTSAQKNPTAFYLCASSSKTDSSYNEQFFGPGTRLTVL.

The V gene is TRBV11-3, the J gene TRBJ2-2, with no clear D. The CDR3 extends over 14 amino acids. The germline CDR1 and CDR2 sequences are SGHNT and YENEEA. The V gene lost 3 bases and the J gene lost 4 bases, with 9 bases spanning the gap. The CDR3 coding sequence is TGTGCCAGCAGCTTCGCGGAGTTCACCGGGGAGCTGTTTTTT. Protein product: CASSFAEFTGELFF.

The chain joins TRBV6-5 to TRBJ1-1; D gene uncertain. Germline V gene data show CDR1 as MNHEY and CDR2 as SVGAGI. The CDR3 is made up of 13 amino acids. Trimming removed 7 bases from V and 4 bases from J, with 13 bases in between. The CDR3 sequence is CASTPSLGTEAFF. The CDR3, as DNA: TGTGCCAGCACCCCCAGCCTAGGCACTGAAGCTTTCTTT.

In its sample, this clone was seen once. DNA for the CDR3: TGCGCCAGCAGCTTGGCCCATTTGAACACTGAAGCTTTCTTT. Its protein is CASSLAHLNTEAFF. The rearrangement uses TRBV5-1 and TRBJ1-1, with D hard to call. Germline CDR1 is SGHRS and CDR2 is YFSETQ. This CDR3 contains 14 residues. The V end was cut by 0 bases, the J end by 0 bases, with 6 bases between.

The chain joins TRBV11-2 to TRBJ2-2; D is perhaps TRBD2 (6 bases). The V gene's germline CDR1 is SGHAT and CDR2 FQNNGV. Trimming stripped 4 bases from V and 1 base from J, with 16 bases between. The CDR3 loop spans 17 amino acids. CDR3 in amino acids: CASSSSQLAQNTGELFF. The CDR3 nucleotides are TGTGCCAGCAGCTCCTCCCAACTAGCCCAGAACACCGGGGAGCTGTTTTTT.

The chain recombines TRBV28 with TRBJ2-5; 7 bases agree with TRBD2. Germline-derived CDR1 and CDR2 are MDHEN and SYDVKM. The length of the CDR3 is 15 residues. After removal of 5 bases from V and 5 bases from J, the junction contained 11 bases not matched to a gene. Here the CDR3 reads CASSPPYGGGETQYF. The CDR3 coding sequence is TGTGCCAGCAGTCCCCCTTATGGGGGAGGGGAGACCCAGTACTTC.

The rearrangement joins TRBV28 to TRBJ1-5; D is possibly TRBD1 (6 bases). V was pared by 8 bases and J by 0 bases, with 11 bases between. The CDR3 has 14 amino acids. Germline CDR1 is MDHEN and CDR2 is SYDVKM. The CDR3 region is CASGGAYSNQPQHF. CDR3 DNA sequence: TGTGCCAGCGGGGGGGCCTATAGCAATCAGCCCCAGCATTTT.